This entry lists 23 T cell receptor beta chains sequenced from one sample in a study of shared clonotypes between healthy human individuals. TCRdb keeps only in-frame clones here, not all; method: immunoSEQ multiplex PCR. The table records around 1.9 million clones, roughly 93% of them present only once. CD45RO-negative, CCR7-selected cells formed the naive CD8 fraction, which excluded terminally differentiated effector memory CD45RA+ cells. Sequencing was done on a sample of naive CD8+ T cells from PBMCs. The receptors derive from a man between 18 and 29 years old in good health. Some clones in this sample may be carry-over from other donors' samples.

This chain joins TRBV28 and TRBJ1-5; 8 bases match TRBD1. The V gene's germline CDR1 is MDHEN and CDR2 SYDVKM. The J segment lost 1 base and the V segment lost 6 bases, leaving 8 bases of the junction unmatched. CDR3 length: 16 residues. CDR3 sequence: CASSSIWTGSNQPQHF. The CDR3 DNA is TGTGCCAGCAGCTCCATCTGGACAGGGAGCAATCAGCCCCAGCATTTT. Full variable domain (remainder filled in from reference TRBV28 and TRBJ1-5): DVKVTQSSRYLVKRTGEKVFLECVQDMDHENMFWYRQDPGLGLRLIYFSYDVKMKEKGDIPEGYSVSREKKERFSLILESASTNQTSMYLCASSSIWTGSNQPQHFGDGTRLSIL.

This sequence joins TRBV4-1 and TRBJ1-5; D ambiguous. Trimming took off 1 base at V and 6 bases at J, with 7 bases between the two ends. CDR3 length equals 13 residues. Germline CDR1 is MGHRA and CDR2 is YSYEKL. CDR3 protein: CASSQGEGQPQHF. The CDR3 bases are TGCGCCAGCAGCCAAGGTGAGGGTCAGCCCCAGCATTTT.

V and J are TRBV4-2 and TRBJ2-5, with D tentatively TRBD1 (6 bases). This CDR3 region has 14 residues. The V end lost 2 bases, the J end lost 4 bases, and 11 bases lay between the germline ends. Per the germline V gene, CDR1 is LGHNA and CDR2 is YNFKEQ. CDR3 sequence: CASSQLGALETQYF. Written as DNA, the CDR3 is TGTGCCAGCAGCCAATTGGGGGCGTTAGAGACCCAGTACTTC.

On this clone: The same CDR3 also results from other DNA sequences found in this sample. The rearrangement links TRBV5-4 to TRBJ2-2; the D is unclear. V lost 0 bases to trimming and J lost 5 bases, with 5 bases between them. The germline CDR1 and CDR2 sequences are SGHNT and YYREEE (reference sequence). The CDR3 totals 13 residues. In DNA, the CDR3 is TGTGCCAGCAGCTTGGAGGGTACCGGGGAGCTGTTTTTT. Its protein product is CASSLEGTGELFF. Looking up the rest from reference TRBV5-4 and TRBJ2-2 gives the full variable domain: ETGVTQSPTHLIKTRGQQVTLRCSSQSGHNTVSWYQQALGQGPQFIFQYYREEENGRGNFPPRFSGLQFPNYSSELNVNALELDDSALYLCASSLEGTGELFFGEGSRLTVL.

This chain joins TRBV30 and TRBJ2-7; a weak D match, TRBD2 (5 bases). Trimming stripped 0 bases from V and 2 bases from J, with 14 bases between. Germline assignment: CDR1 GTSNPN and CDR2 SVGIG (reference sequence). CDR3 length equals 15 residues. CDR3 in amino acids: CAWSVLPAEAYEQYF. The CDR3 DNA follows: TGTGCCTGGAGTGTGCTTCCCGCGGAGGCCTACGAGCAGTACTTC.

V usage is TRBV28 and J usage is TRBJ2-7; D may be TRBD1 (5 bases). V lost 7 bases and J 4 bases, leaving 14 bases between the germline ends. CDR3 length: 13 amino acids. Germline CDR1 and CDR2: MDHEN and SYDVKM. CDR3 coding DNA: TGTGCCAGCATACAGGTTGGTGCGTACGAGCAGTACTTC. Its protein is CASIQVGAYEQYF.

Note on this clone: Other DNA sequences in this specimen translate into the identical CDR3. This chain connects TRBV6-5 to TRBJ1-1; D is ambiguous. The CDR3 covers 14 residues. Germline V gene lookup returns CDR1 MNHEY and CDR2 SVGAGI. V was trimmed by 0 bases and J by 2 bases, leaving 7 bases between them. CDR3 in amino acids: CASSYSEGNTEAFF. The CDR3 DNA sequence: TGTGCCAGCAGTTACTCGGAGGGAAACACTGAAGCTTTCTTT.

The rearrangement links TRBV27 to TRBJ2-5; the D gene is possibly TRBD1 (6 bases). V lost 3 bases and J 2 bases, leaving 16 bases between the germline ends. CDR1 and CDR2 from the germline V gene are MNHEY and SMNVEV (reference sequence). CDR3 length: 16 amino acids. This chain's CDR3 is CASSLAAGDRQETQYF. The CDR3 DNA sequence: TGTGCCAGCAGTTTGGCGGCAGGGGATCGTCAAGAGACCCAGTACTTC.

This clone has only a few counts. This chain joins TRBV4-2 and TRBJ2-2; D remains unclear. With 1 base removed from V and 3 bases from J, the gap between germline ends came to 6 bases. Germline V gives CDR1 LGHNA, CDR2 YNFKEQ. CDR3 size: 14 residues. Written as DNA, the CDR3 is TGTGCCAGCAGCCAAGCCCGGGACACCGGGGAGCTGTTTTTT. It specifies CASSQARDTGELFF.

This chain connects TRBV27 to TRBJ2-2, with 8 bases aligning to TRBD2. Trimming removed 1 base from V and 6 bases from J; junction bases left unmatched: 7. The CDR3 length is 16 residues. Germline values: CDR1 MNHEY, CDR2 SMNVEV (reference sequence). For the CDR3, the DNA is TGTGCCAGCAGTTTATACGGGAGGGCCCTCCCCGGGGAGCTGTTTTTT. This encodes CASSLYGRALPGELFF.

The gene calls are TRBV7-9 and TRBJ1-1, with 9 bases identical to TRBD1. Germline V gene lookup returns CDR1 SEHNR and CDR2 FQNEAQ (reference sequence). V trimming: 4 bases; J trimming: 9 bases; junction bases outside the gene matches: 3. This CDR3 comprises 12 residues. CDR3 sequence: CASSWGTGQAFF. CDR3 in DNA: TGTGCCAGCAGCTGGGGGACAGGGCAAGCTTTCTTT.

The V call is TRBV6-1, the J call TRBJ1-1; possible D gene TRBD1, 5 bases. Trimming took off 3 bases at V and 5 bases at J, with 13 bases between the two ends. Germline loops: CDR1 MNHNS, CDR2 SASEGT. This CDR3 is 14 amino acids long. The CDR3 loop reads CASSDFGGNTEAFF. CDR3 bases: TGTGCCAGCAGTGACTTTGGGGGTAATACTGAAGCTTTCTTT.

This chain uses TRBV10-1 with TRBJ2-4, with 11 bases matching TRBD1. Germline-derived CDR1 and CDR2 are WNHNN and SYGVQD (reference sequence). This CDR3 has 19 amino acids. V lost 10 bases to trimming and J lost 0 bases; unmatched junction nucleotides: 17. CDR3 loop: CATIRVGTGGHLAKNIQYF. CDR3 bases: TGCGCCACCATTCGTGTTGGGACAGGGGGACACTTAGCCAAAAACATTCAGTACTTC.

This chain joins TRBV5-4 and TRBJ2-1; D remains unclear. Trimming took off 4 bases at V and 7 bases at J, with 18 bases between the two ends. Germline V lookup: CDR1 SGHNT, CDR2 YYREEE (reference sequence). CDR3 length equals 15 residues. The CDR3: CASSLDPPQGNEQFF. The CDR3 DNA reads as TGTGCCAGCAGCCTAGACCCCCCGCAAGGGAATGAGCAGTTCTTC.

The chain combines TRBV6-5 with TRBJ2-3; possibly TRBD1 for D (5 bases). The CDR3 has 13 amino acids. V was pared by 2 bases and J by 8 bases, with 11 bases between. Germline V CDR1 and CDR2: MNHEY, SVGAGI. As DNA, the CDR3 is TGTGCCAGCAGTTACAACAGGTTGGGTACGCAGTATTTT. Translating gives CASSYNRLGTQYF.

The chain carries TRBV29-1 and TRBJ2-7; 9 nucleotides agree with TRBD1. Per germline, CDR1 SQVTM and CDR2 ANQGSEA. After removal of 6 bases from V and 2 bases from J, the junction contained 8 bases not matched to a gene. The CDR3 has 14 residues. The CDR3 reads CSVVDRGPTYEQYF. For the CDR3, the DNA is TGCAGCGTAGTGGACAGGGGACCTACCTACGAGCAGTACTTC.

The count of this clone is one. V and J are TRBV5-1 and TRBJ2-1; the D is unclear. The CDR3 extends over 13 amino acids. V dropped 6 bases and J dropped 0 bases, with 7 bases sitting between them. The germline V gene has CDR1 SGHRS and CDR2 YFSETQ. For the CDR3, the DNA is TGCGCCAGCACAGGAAGCTCCTACAATGAGCAGTTCTTC. This translates into CASTGSSYNEQFF.

This clone was recorded once. The chain recombines TRBV11-2 with TRBJ1-3, with a possible D match to TRBD1 (6 bases). V lost 7 bases to trimming and J lost 9 bases, with 16 bases between them. Looked up from germline, CDR1 is SGHAT and CDR2 is FQNNGV. The CDR3 spans 13 residues. This CDR3 reads CASTIIGGGTIYF. Here the CDR3 DNA reads TGTGCCAGCACCATAATTGGGGGCGGCACCATATATTTT.

The chain recombines TRBV5-1 with TRBJ2-1, with a weak D call TRBD2 (5 bases). V dropped 6 bases and J dropped 0 bases, with 19 bases sitting between them. The germline V gene encodes CDR1 SGHRS and CDR2 YFSETQ. This CDR3 contains 17 residues. In DNA, the CDR3 is TGCGCCAGCAACCAAGACCCCGGGGTGAGCTCCTACAATGAGCAGTTCTTC. Translated, it gives CASNQDPGVSSYNEQFF.

This clone was detected only once. The chain recombines TRBV27 with TRBJ2-1; 9 bases match TRBD1. The CDR3 sequence is 15 residues long. The J segment lost 3 bases and the V segment lost 8 bases, leaving 8 bases of the junction unmatched. Germline values: CDR1 MNHEY, CDR2 SMNVEV (reference sequence). As DNA, the CDR3 is TGTGCCAGCCAACCCGGGACAGGGCTCTACAATGAGCAGTTCTTC. It encodes CASQPGTGLYNEQFF.

This chain connects TRBV11-2 to TRBJ2-2; D not resolved. There are 13 residues in the CDR3. Germline V gives CDR1 SGHAT, CDR2 FQNNGV. The V end lost 1 base, the J end lost 7 bases, and 7 bases lay between the germline ends. In nucleotides, the CDR3 is TGTGCCAGCAGCTTAGGCGCCAGCGGGGAGCTGTTTTTT. This encodes CASSLGASGELFF.

On this clone itself: The CDR3 does not close with the conserved phenylalanine or tryptophan, likely indicating a read error. The limits of the CDR3 on the DNA are not certain, so only TCRdb's listed CDR3 is given. V is TRBV21-1 and J is TRBJ1-4; whether TRBD1, the table's D call, matches the DNA was not checked. TRBV21-1 is deemed a pseudogene. Inclusive of both ends, the CDR3 amounts to 11 amino acids. The CDR3 protein is CASSATEGNRR.

Remarks on this clone: In the same sample, other DNA sequences code for this CDR3. The rearrangement uses TRBV5-1 and TRBJ1-1, with no clear D. Germline V gene sequence: CDR1 SGHRS, CDR2 YFSETQ. Trimming pared 0 bases from V and 4 bases from J, leaving 7 bases between. The CDR3 is 13 residues long. This chain's CDR3 is CASSLASGTEAFF. CDR3 nucleotides: TGCGCCAGCAGCTTGGCCTCCGGCACTGAAGCTTTCTTT.